This T cell receptor beta chain was sequenced for a study of T cell repertoires in cytomegalovirus infection. For the study at large: CMV infection together with matching HLA type was indicated by public TCR beta signatures.

CDR1 and CDR2 (germline): MNHNS, SASEGT. This CDR3 spans 15 amino acids. V was clipped by 3 bases and J by 6 bases, with 18 bases between them. This clonotype occurred a few times. Its antigen is unknown. TCRdb redid the calling of the reads with MiXCR, one entry per CDR3 protein. The sample lists about half a million distinct CDR3 sequences; approximately 40% were seen once. The rearrangement uses TRBV6-1 and TRBJ2-7, with D possibly TRBD1 on 5 matching bases. Material: cultured PBMCs, obtained from culture after CMV antigen stimulation. The TCR was taken from a human donor in good health (CMV status not recorded). Some clones in this sample may be carry-over from other donors' samples. DNA of the CDR3: TGTGCCAGCAGTGAGATAACAGGAATGGGATTCGAGCAGTACTTC. It is translated as CASSEITGMGFEQYF.